The 32 T cell receptor beta chains in this list originate from one sample, sequenced in a study of shared clonotypes between healthy human individuals. Only in-frame clones appear in the TCRdb table, and some are missing; sequencing was by immunoSEQ multiplex PCR. The table has hundreds of thousands of clones, around 78% seen once. The sequencing sample was made of memory CD4+ T cells sorted from blood. Subset indicated: CD45RA-negative fraction. The receptors derive from a woman under 40 in good health.

The chain recombines TRBV30 with TRBJ1-3; D uncertain. This CDR3 is built from 17 residues. Deletions cut 1 base from V and 3 bases from J, with 19 bases between. Germline V gene data show CDR1 as GTSNPN and CDR2 as SVGIG (reference sequence). In DNA form, the CDR3 reads TGTGCCTGGAGTGGTAAACTCGGAGGGAGGCTTGGAAACACCATATATTTT. It translates to CAWSGKLGGRLGNTIYF.

This clone was seen repeatedly, ten times or more. The chain recombines TRBV28 with TRBJ1-3; D ambiguous. The CDR3 is 14 amino acids. Germline values: CDR1 MDHEN, CDR2 SYDVKM. The V and J ends lost 6 bases and 1 base respectively, with 10 bases between them. CDR3 DNA: TGTGCCAGCAGGCGCCAGGCATCTGGAAACACCATATATTTT. Translation gives CASRRQASGNTIYF.

V gene TRBV2 combines with J gene TRBJ2-3, with a tentative D call TRBD1 (5 bases). Germline loops: CDR1 SNHLY, CDR2 FYNNEI. The CDR3 length is 14 residues. The V gene lost 6 bases and the J gene lost 0 bases, with 10 bases spanning the gap. The CDR3 DNA reads as TGTGCCAGCAGGGACACCTTTAGCACAGATACGCAGTATTTT. Encoded protein: CASRDTFSTDTQYF. Full variable domain (outside the CDR3, taken from reference TRBV2 and TRBJ2-3): EPEVTQTPSHQVTQMGQEVILRCVPISNHLYFYWYRQILGQKVEFLVSFYNNEISEKSEIFDDQFSVERPDGSNFTLKIRSTKLEDSAMYFCASRDTFSTDTQYFGPGTRLTVL.

This clone came up many times. This chain joins TRBV4-1 and TRBJ1-4, with a tentative D call TRBD1 (5 bases). Between the trimmed V and J ends, which lost 0 bases and 3 bases, there was a span of 8 bases. Germline CDR1 and CDR2: MGHRA and YSYEKL. The CDR3 spans 15 residues. CDR3 DNA sequence: TGCGCCAGCAGCCAAGAACGGGGGTCTAATGAAAAACTGTTTTTT. This encodes CASSQERGSNEKLFF.

The CDR3 region has the DNA TGTGCCAGCTCCCTCCAGCCAGTGGGTGACATTCAGTACTTC. Its protein product is CASSLQPVGDIQYF. This chain connects TRBV18 to TRBJ2-4; D unclear. The CDR3 covers 14 residues. The V and J ends lost 6 bases and 8 bases respectively, with 17 bases between them. Per germline, CDR1 KGHSH and CDR2 LQKENI.

This clone was seen just once. This chain joins TRBV7-2 and TRBJ2-3, with a tentative D call TRBD2 (6 bases). V was cut by 3 bases and J by 8 bases, with 6 bases left in between. CDR1 and CDR2 from the germline V gene are SGHTA and FQGNSA. This CDR3 spans 11 amino acids. CDR3 in amino acids: CASSLEGTQYF. In DNA form, the CDR3 reads TGTGCCAGCAGCTTGGAGGGTACGCAGTATTTT.

V and J are TRBV21-1 and TRBJ2-5; the tabulated D call, TRBD2, remains unverified against the DNA. TRBV21-1 is described as a pseudogene. CDR3 length equals 19 residues. The CDR3 loop is CASSSLGTALWPDQETQYF. The CDR3 DNA follows: TGTGCCAGCAGCTCACTCGGGACTGCGTTGTGGCCGGACCAAGAGACCCAGTACTTC.

This clone was picked up many times. Additional DNA sequences in this sample encode the identical CDR3. The chain uses TRBV2 and TRBJ2-7, with D maybe TRBD2 (5 bases). This CDR3 has 15 amino acids. CDR1 and CDR2 from the germline V gene are SNHLY and FYNNEI. Trimming took off 2 bases at V and 6 bases at J, with 17 bases between the two ends. The CDR3 is CASSELGGGYGEQYF. The CDR3 nucleotides are TGTGCCAGCAGTGAACTGGGCGGAGGCTATGGCGAGCAGTACTTC.

The CDR3 sequence is CASTHSRLAGPRYEQYF. The CDR3 DNA sequence: TGTGCCAGCACCCACTCGCGGCTAGCGGGACCGCGCTACGAGCAGTACTTC. The gene calls are TRBV28 and TRBJ2-7; 9 nucleotides align to TRBD2. The CDR3 runs 17 residues. V was clipped by 7 bases and J by 3 bases; unmatched bases: 16. Germline V gives CDR1 MDHEN, CDR2 SYDVKM.

The sample holds one count of this clone. The chain joins TRBV6-6 to TRBJ1-5; D uncertain. V was pared by 5 bases and J by 5 bases, with 16 bases between. Looked up from germline, CDR1 is MNHNY and CDR2 is SVGAGI (reference sequence). The CDR3 sequence is 15 residues long. CDR3 loop: CASSRVGLEYQPQHF. DNA of the CDR3: TGTGCCAGCAGTCGCGTAGGGTTGGAATATCAGCCCCAGCATTTT.

The gene calls are TRBV11-3 and TRBJ1-5; D remains unclear. Trimming took off 5 bases at V and 8 bases at J, with 22 bases between the two ends. CDR1 and CDR2 from the germline V gene are SGHNT and YENEEA. The CDR3 is 16 residues long. The CDR3 coding sequence is TGTGCCAGCAGCCACTCACCCGGGAACCGCTTGAAGCCCCAGCATTTT. Its translation: CASSHSPGNRLKPQHF.

V usage is TRBV5-1 and J usage is TRBJ2-3, with D unresolved. Germline lookup yields CDR1 SGHRS and CDR2 YFSETQ. The CDR3 contains 15 residues. Trimming pared 4 bases from V and 4 bases from J, leaving 16 bases between. The CDR3 is CASSTVPPVADTQYF. CDR3 sequence (DNA): TGCGCCAGCAGCACAGTTCCTCCTGTGGCAGATACGCAGTATTTT.

V is TRBV7-2 and J is TRBJ1-2; no clear D. The CDR3 runs 12 residues. The germline CDR1 and CDR2 sequences are SGHTA and FQGNSA. Trimming removed 5 bases from V and 3 bases from J, with 7 bases in between. DNA for the CDR3: TGTGCCAGCAGCCAGGCAGACTATGGCTACACCTTC. It specifies CASSQADYGYTF.

This clone occurred a few times. The chain joins TRBV14 to TRBJ2-7; no clear D. This CDR3 region has 12 residues. V was shortened by 2 bases and J by 7 bases, with 9 bases between the two germline ends. Germline V gives CDR1 SGHDN, CDR2 FVKESK. The CDR3 bases are TGTGCCAGCAGCCAATTCCGGTGGGAGCAGTACTTC. Translated, it gives CASSQFRWEQYF.

To note about this clone: This sample includes further DNA sequences coding for the same CDR3. This rearrangement joins TRBV5-1 to TRBJ1-1; 8 nucleotides line up with TRBD1. Germline values: CDR1 SGHRS, CDR2 YFSETQ. Trimming took 3 bases from V and 1 from J; bases not matched to a gene: 5. There are 15 residues in the CDR3. The DNA of the CDR3 is TGCGCCAGCAGCTCCGGACAGGGAGGGAACACTGAAGCTTTCTTT. Translated: CASSSGQGGNTEAFF. The full variable domain, in which reference TRBV5-1 and TRBJ1-1 provide the parts outside the CDR3, is KAGVTQTPRYLIKTRGQQVTLSCSPISGHRSVSWYQQTPGQGLQFLFEYFSETQRNKGNFPGRFSGRQFSNSRSEMNVSTLELGDSALYLCASSSGQGGNTEAFFGQGTRLTVV.

The rearrangement uses TRBV19 and TRBJ2-7, with TRBD2 as a possible D gene (5 bases). This CDR3 region has 12 residues. V was shortened by 11 bases and J by 0 bases, with 11 bases between the two germline ends. The V gene's germline CDR1 is LNHDA and CDR2 SQIVND (reference sequence). The CDR3 nucleotides are TGTGCCGGGGATACTAGCTCCTACGAGCAGTACTTC. Amino acids: CAGDTSSYEQYF.

This clone has only one observation. The rearrangement links TRBV7-3 to TRBJ2-1; 7 nucleotides line up with TRBD2. The CDR3 runs 15 residues. V trimming: 6 bases; J trimming: 8 bases; junction bases outside the gene matches: 13. CDR1 SGHTA and CDR2 FQGTGA come from the germline V gene. For the CDR3, the DNA is TGTGCCAGCAGTGATGGAGGCGGGAGAGGATATGAGCAGTTCTTC. Encoded protein: CASSDGGGRGYEQFF.

The V gene is TRBV9, the J gene TRBJ2-3; 8 bases fit TRBD2. The germline CDR1 and CDR2 sequences are SGDLS and YYNGEE. The CDR3 spans 16 residues. V gave up 1 base and J gave up 5 bases; unmatched junction bases: 9. For the CDR3, the DNA is TGTGCCAGCAGCGTACGGAACGGGGGGGAGAGAGATACGCAGTATTTT. It codes for CASSVRNGGERDTQYF.

This clone was found a few times. The chain is built from TRBV28 and TRBJ1-1; D unclear. The CDR3 runs 13 residues. Per the germline V gene, CDR1 is MDHEN and CDR2 is SYDVKM. The V gene lost 6 bases and the J gene lost 10 bases, with 18 bases spanning the gap. CDR3 residues: CASSRMAGPRAFF. CDR3 in DNA: TGTGCCAGCAGCCGGATGGCTGGACCGAGAGCTTTCTTT. Supplemented by reference TRBV28 and TRBJ1-1, the full variable domain reads DVKVTQSSRYLVKRTGEKVFLECVQDMDHENMFWYRQDPGLGLRLIYFSYDVKMKEKGDIPEGYSVSREKKERFSLILESASTNQTSMYLCASSRMAGPRAFFGQGTRLTVV.

The chain recombines TRBV18 with TRBJ2-5, with TRBD1 matching over 7 bases. J gave up 3 bases and V 6 bases, and 7 bases lay outside the gene matches. The CDR3 loop spans 14 amino acids. Germline CDR1 reads KGHSH; CDR2 reads LQKENI. The CDR3 reads CASSESGTEETQYF. CDR3 in DNA: TGTGCCAGCTCGGAGTCCGGGACAGAAGAGACCCAGTACTTC.

V is TRBV18 and J is TRBJ2-5, with D hard to call. CDR1 and CDR2 (germline): KGHSH, LQKENI. This CDR3 contains 14 residues. Trimming shortened V by 2 bases and J by 5 bases, and 12 bases separated the two germline ends. The CDR3 coding sequence is TGTGCCAGCTCACCAAGGGTAGGGCCGGAGACCCAGTACTTC. Translation: CASSPRVGPETQYF.

This clone showed up just a few times. The rearrangement links TRBV10-1 to TRBJ1-1; 7 nucleotides line up with TRBD1. From germline, CDR1 is WNHNN and CDR2 SYGVQD (reference sequence). V shed 6 bases and J 5 bases; nucleotides not matched to a gene: 9. CDR3 length: 14 residues. The CDR3 region is CASRSTGWDTEAFF. The CDR3 region has the DNA TGCGCCAGCAGGTCGACAGGGTGGGATACTGAAGCTTTCTTT.

This chain connects TRBV6-5 to TRBJ1-1; no clear D. This CDR3 contains 13 residues. Germline loops: CDR1 MNHEY, CDR2 SVGAGI. Deletions cut 0 bases from V and 5 bases from J, with 7 bases between. The CDR3 nucleotides read TGTGCCAGCAGTTACTCCGCGGCTACTGAAGCTTTCTTT. Translation: CASSYSAATEAFF.

This clone was observed a few times. The chain recombines TRBV7-9 with TRBJ1-1; D call uncertain. The V and J ends lost 1 base and 4 bases respectively, with 10 bases between them. CDR3 size: 14 residues. In germline, CDR1 is SEHNR, CDR2 FQNEAQ (reference sequence). CDR3 bases: TGTGCCAGCAGCTTAGAGTCTCTTGGCACTGAAGCTTTCTTT. Translated: CASSLESLGTEAFF.

The gene calls are TRBV27 and TRBJ2-2, with D hard to call. Trimming pared 1 base from V and 0 bases from J, leaving 9 bases between. Germline V gene data show CDR1 as MNHEY and CDR2 as SMNVEV (reference sequence). There are 16 residues in the CDR3. CDR3 region: CASSLWSGSNTGELFF. CDR3 bases: TGTGCCAGCAGTTTATGGTCAGGATCGAACACCGGGGAGCTGTTTTTT.

The chain uses TRBV6-1 and TRBJ1-3, with D unclear. V was pared by 6 bases and J by 2 bases, with 14 bases between. The CDR3 runs to 15 residues. Germline V CDR1 and CDR2: MNHNS, SASEGT. The CDR3 protein is CASRVSLEAGNTIYF. CDR3 sequence (DNA): TGTGCCAGCAGGGTATCCCTGGAGGCTGGAAACACCATATATTTT.

The sample holds many counts of this clone. This chain uses TRBV11-1 with TRBJ2-4, with no clear D. With 4 bases removed from V and 0 bases from J, the gap between germline ends came to 10 bases. Germline values: CDR1 SGHAT, CDR2 FQDESV (reference sequence). This CDR3 has 15 amino acids. The DNA of the CDR3 is TGTGCCAGCAGCTCGGAGATACTAGCCAAAAACATTCAGTACTTC. Its translation: CASSSEILAKNIQYF.

This rearrangement joins TRBV2 to TRBJ1-4; perhaps TRBD1 as D (6 bases). The CDR3 runs to 16 residues. V was cut by 8 bases and J by 5 bases, with 21 bases left in between. Per germline, CDR1 SNHLY and CDR2 FYNNEI. CDR3 nucleotide sequence: TGTGCCAGCGCCAAGAGTGGGGGCGTTTTAAATGAAAAACTGTTTTTT. Translation gives CASAKSGGVLNEKLFF.

The CDR3 nucleotides read TGTGCCAGTAGATCCAGCCGACAGGGGGCTTTGTCTGAAGCTTTCTTT. It codes for CASRSSRQGALSEAFF. This rearrangement joins TRBV19 to TRBJ1-1, with 10 bases identical to TRBD1. The CDR3 contains 16 residues. Germline-derived CDR1 and CDR2 are LNHDA and SQIVND (reference sequence). V shed 6 bases, J shed 6 bases, and the junction held 13 bases outside the gene matches.

V usage is TRBV7-6 and J usage is TRBJ1-1; D ambiguous. This CDR3 spans 9 amino acids. Looked up from germline, CDR1 is SGHVS and CDR2 is FNYEAQ. V lost 5 bases, J lost 12 bases, and 7 bases lay in between. CDR3 residues: CASSLDTFF. DNA for the CDR3: TGTGCCAGCAGCCTTGACACTTTCTTT.

The rearrangement joins TRBV4-1 to TRBJ2-5, with 13 nucleotides matching TRBD2. The CDR3 is 17 residues long. With V trimmed by 2 bases and J by 1 base, 4 bases remained unmatched. Germline lookup yields CDR1 MGHRA and CDR2 YSYEKL. CDR3 loop: CASSQPRLAGGQETQYF. CDR3 bases: TGCGCCAGCAGCCAACCACGACTAGCGGGAGGCCAAGAGACCCAGTACTTC.

The genes are TRBV28 and TRBJ2-2, with D perhaps TRBD2 (5 bases). Germline V gene lookup returns CDR1 MDHEN and CDR2 SYDVKM. The CDR3 runs to 14 residues. Trimming left V 10 bases short and J 6 bases short, with 18 bases between. DNA for the CDR3: TGTGCCACTACGAGCGGTTCGATGGCCGGGGAGCTGTTTTTT. This sequence encodes CATTSGSMAGELFF.